The rows below give T cell receptor beta chains drawn from one sample of a study of TIL therapy for anti-PD-1-resistant metastatic lung cancer. The protocol was immunoSEQ multiplex PCR, while the TCRdb copy is restricted to in-frame clones and leaves out a portion. Of about 60,000 clones in the sample, around 90% were seen once. The specimen was blood, collected at baseline. These receptors were taken from a person between 25 and 79 years old with non-small cell lung cancer. The CDR3 runs from the conserved cysteine through the conserved F or W. D genes are given only for firm matches. Clone size is shown for a subset of rows, as once, few, many or a class of expanded clone.

clone size: -
D gene: TRBD1
J gene: TRBJ2-7
V gene: TRBV30
CDR3 protein: CAWSVLDRGYEQYF
CDR3 DNA: TGTGCCTGGAGTGTACTGGACAGGGGCTACGAGCAGTACTTC

clone size: -
D gene: -
J gene: TRBJ1-1
V gene: TRBV30
CDR3 protein: CAWSDKGFNTEAFF
CDR3 DNA: TGTGCCTGGAGTGACAAGGGGTTCAACACTGAAGCTTTCTTT

clone size: -
D gene: -
J gene: TRBJ2-2
V gene: TRBV28
CDR3 protein: CASSSQKGAGQISGELFF
CDR3 DNA: TGTGCCAGCAGCTCCCAAAAAGGGGCCGGACAAATAAGCGGGGAGCTGTTTTTT

clone size: -
D gene: -
J gene: TRBJ2-7
V gene: TRBV18
CDR3 protein: CASSPPGRGGSYEQYF
CDR3 DNA: TGTGCCAGCTCACCACCGGGCAGGGGAGGCTCCTACGAGCAGTACTTC

clone size: -
D gene: -
J gene: TRBJ1-5
V gene: TRBV28
CDR3 protein: CASSFVQKVGNQPQHF
CDR3 DNA: TGTGCCAGCAGTTTTGTCCAAAAAGTGGGCAATCAGCCCCAGCATTTT

clone size: few
D gene: TRBD1
J gene: TRBJ2-1
V gene: TRBV27
CDR3 protein: CASSFTGGTYNEQFF
CDR3 DNA: TGTGCCAGCAGTTTCACAGGGGGGACCTACAATGAGCAGTTCTTC

clone size: once
D gene: -
J gene: TRBJ1-2
V gene: TRBV19
CDR3 protein: CASTALGGREKYGYTF
CDR3 DNA: TGTGCCAGTACCGCGTTAGGCGGCAGGGAGAAATATGGCTACACCTTC

clone size: -
D gene: -
J gene: TRBJ1-4
V gene: TRBV19
CDR3 protein: CASSDPGLGLFF
CDR3 DNA: TGTGCCAGTAGCGACCCGGGACTAGGGCTGTTTTTT

clone size: -
D gene: -
J gene: TRBJ2-3
V gene: TRBV7-9
CDR3 protein: CASSVTTLLGTQYF
CDR3 DNA: TGTGCCAGCAGCGTTACTACTCTGTTAGGTACGCAGTATTTT

clone size: -
D gene: -
J gene: TRBJ1-1
V gene: TRBV27
CDR3 protein: CASSLSSGNTEAFF
CDR3 DNA: TGTGCCAGCAGTTTATCGTCCGGGAACACTGAAGCTTTCTTT

clone size: -
D gene: TRBD2
J gene: TRBJ2-1
V gene: TRBV6-5
CDR3 protein: CAEASVAGNNEQFF
CDR3 DNA: TGTGCCGAGGCGTCGGTAGCGGGAAACAATGAGCAGTTCTTC

clone size: -
D gene: -
J gene: TRBJ2-7
V gene: TRBV5-4
CDR3 protein: CASSGGGAGYYEQYF
CDR3 DNA: TGTGCCAGCAGCGGCGGCGGGGCAGGATACTACGAGCAGTACTTC

clone size: once
D gene: -
J gene: TRBJ1-1
V gene: TRBV2
CDR3 protein: CASSTTRGKDTEAFF
CDR3 DNA: TGTGCCAGCAGCACGACTAGGGGGAAGGACACTGAAGCTTTCTTT

clone size: -
D gene: -
J gene: TRBJ2-7
V gene: TRBV5-1
CDR3 protein: CASSLGTVVYEQYF
CDR3 DNA: TGCGCCAGCAGCTTGGGGACGGTGGTCTACGAGCAGTACTTC

clone size: -
D gene: -
J gene: TRBJ1-2
V gene: TRBV19
CDR3 protein: CASSSGTPGSRYGYTF
CDR3 DNA: TGTGCCAGTAGTAGCGGTACCCCCGGGAGTCGCTATGGCTACACCTTC

clone size: -
D gene: TRBD1
J gene: TRBJ1-3
V gene: TRBV5-1
CDR3 protein: CASSVGAQGIGGNTIYF
CDR3 DNA: TGCGCCAGCAGCGTCGGGGCACAGGGGATAGGTGGAAACACCATATATTTT

clone size: -
D gene: -
J gene: TRBJ1-1
V gene: TRBV25-1
CDR3 protein: CASSESTVTGTEAFF
CDR3 DNA: TGTGCCAGCAGTGAATCAACAGTAACGGGGACTGAAGCTTTCTTT

clone size: -
D gene: -
J gene: TRBJ1-2
V gene: TRBV5-1
CDR3 protein: CTSSLDTGGGGYTF
CDR3 DNA: TGCACCAGCAGCTTGGACACGGGAGGCGGTGGCTACACCTTC

clone size: -
D gene: -
J gene: TRBJ1-2
V gene: TRBV27
CDR3 protein: CASSLSGKANYGYTF
CDR3 DNA: TGTGCCAGCAGTTTATCTGGGAAAGCTAACTATGGCTACACCTTC

clone size: -
D gene: -
J gene: TRBJ2-3
V gene: TRBV15
CDR3 protein: CATSRDQGVWTDTQYF
CDR3 DNA: TGTGCCACCAGCAGAGATCAGGGTGTTTGGACAGATACGCAGTATTTT

clone size: -
D gene: TRBD2
J gene: TRBJ2-3
V gene: TRBV7-2
CDR3 protein: CASSPAGWSTDTQYF
CDR3 DNA: TGTGCCAGCAGTCCAGCGGGGTGGAGCACAGATACGCAGTATTTT

clone size: -
D gene: TRBD1
J gene: TRBJ2-3
V gene: TRBV5-6
CDR3 protein: CASRGQGGGTQYF
CDR3 DNA: TGTGCCAGCAGGGGACAGGGTGGGGGTACGCAGTATTTT

clone size: few
D gene: -
J gene: TRBJ1-5
V gene: TRBV28
CDR3 protein: CASSRDGANQPQHF
CDR3 DNA: TGTGCCAGCAGTCGGGATGGGGCTAATCAGCCCCAGCATTTT

clone size: -
D gene: -
J gene: TRBJ1-6
V gene: TRBV15
CDR3 protein: CATSRDLGDNSPLHF
CDR3 DNA: TGTGCCACCAGCAGAGATTTAGGTGATAATTCACCCCTCCACTTT

clone size: -
D gene: -
J gene: TRBJ2-2
V gene: TRBV24-1
CDR3 protein: CATSTPGTGELFF
CDR3 DNA: TGTGCCACCAGTACCCCCGGGACCGGGGAGCTGTTTTTT

clone size: -
D gene: -
J gene: TRBJ2-1
V gene: TRBV27
CDR3 protein: CASSKSTSENEQFF
CDR3 DNA: TGTGCCAGCAGTAAGTCGACTAGTGAGAATGAGCAGTTCTTC

clone size: -
D gene: -
J gene: TRBJ2-7
V gene: TRBV5-4
CDR3 protein: CASSSDPSYEQYF
CDR3 DNA: TGTGCCAGCAGCTCGGACCCGTCCTACGAGCAGTACTTC

clone size: few
D gene: -
J gene: TRBJ1-5
V gene: TRBV2
CDR3 protein: CARGAGGNQPQHF
CDR3 DNA: TGTGCCAGAGGAGCGGGGGGCAATCAGCCCCAGCATTTT

clone size: -
D gene: TRBD1
J gene: TRBJ1-2
V gene: TRBV28
CDR3 protein: CASSPRTGGTKGYTF
CDR3 DNA: TGTGCCAGCAGTCCGCGGACAGGGGGAACTAAAGGCTACACCTTC

clone size: -
D gene: TRBD2
J gene: TRBJ2-3
V gene: TRBV5-5
CDR3 protein: CASSPLAGAGTDTQYF
CDR3 DNA: TGTGCCAGCAGTCCGCTAGCGGGAGCGGGCACAGATACGCAGTATTTT

clone size: -
D gene: -
J gene: TRBJ2-7
V gene: TRBV7-2
CDR3 protein: CASSFGVRTYEQYF
CDR3 DNA: TGTGCCAGCAGCTTTGGCGTCAGAACCTACGAGCAGTACTTC

clone size: -
D gene: -
J gene: TRBJ1-1
V gene: TRBV5-1
CDR3 protein: CASSLLADTEAFF
CDR3 DNA: TGCGCCAGCAGCTTGTTAGCAGACACTGAAGCTTTCTTT

clone size: -
D gene: -
J gene: TRBJ1-2
V gene: TRBV2
CDR3 protein: CASSLGPVYGYTF
CDR3 DNA: TGTGCCAGCAGTCTTGGCCCAGTCTATGGCTACACCTTC

clone size: once
D gene: TRBD1
J gene: TRBJ2-1
V gene: TRBV27
CDR3 protein: CASSSGDRIAPFF
CDR3 DNA: TGTGCCAGCAGTTCAGGGGACAGAATAGCTCCGTTCTTC

clone size: -
D gene: -
J gene: TRBJ2-7
V gene: TRBV27
CDR3 protein: CASSLTTGTSVGEQYF
CDR3 DNA: TGTGCCAGCAGTTTAACCACCGGGACATCCGTTGGCGAGCAGTACTTC

clone size: -
D gene: TRBD2
J gene: TRBJ2-1
V gene: TRBV5-1
CDR3 protein: CASTRFAGEYEQFF
CDR3 DNA: TGCGCCAGCACCCGTTTTGCGGGAGAGTATGAGCAGTTCTTC

clone size: -
D gene: -
J gene: TRBJ1-5
V gene: TRBV19
CDR3 protein: CASSIRGTSNQPQHF
CDR3 DNA: TGTGCCAGTAGTATAAGGGGGACTAGCAATCAGCCCCAGCATTTT

clone size: -
D gene: -
J gene: TRBJ1-5
V gene: TRBV18
CDR3 protein: CASSPGVSNQPQHF
CDR3 DNA: TGTGCCAGCTCACCAGGGGTTAGCAATCAGCCCCAGCATTTT

clone size: -
D gene: -
J gene: TRBJ2-7
V gene: TRBV18
CDR3 protein: CASSLRDNVYEQYF
CDR3 DNA: TGTGCCAGCTCACTCCGGGACAACGTCTACGAGCAGTACTTC

clone size: -
D gene: -
J gene: TRBJ1-3
V gene: TRBV9
CDR3 protein: CASSVGSASSGNTIYF
CDR3 DNA: TGTGCCAGCAGCGTAGGGTCGGCTAGCTCTGGAAACACCATATATTTT